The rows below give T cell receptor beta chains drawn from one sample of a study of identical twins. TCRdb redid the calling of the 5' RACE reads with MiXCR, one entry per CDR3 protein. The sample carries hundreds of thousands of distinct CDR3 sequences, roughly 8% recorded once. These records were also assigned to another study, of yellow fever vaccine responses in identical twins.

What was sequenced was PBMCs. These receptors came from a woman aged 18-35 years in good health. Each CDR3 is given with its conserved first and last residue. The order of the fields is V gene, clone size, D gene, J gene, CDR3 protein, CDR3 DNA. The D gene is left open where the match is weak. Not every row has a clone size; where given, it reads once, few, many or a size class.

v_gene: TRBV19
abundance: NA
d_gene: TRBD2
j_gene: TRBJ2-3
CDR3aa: CASGLASTDTQYF
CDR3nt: TGTGCCAGCGGACTAGCTAGCACAGATACGCAGTATTTT

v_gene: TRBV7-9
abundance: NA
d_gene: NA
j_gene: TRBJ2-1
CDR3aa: CASSLRVISSYNEQFF
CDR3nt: TGTGCCAGCAGCTTAAGGGTGATTAGCTCCTACAATGAGCAGTTCTTC

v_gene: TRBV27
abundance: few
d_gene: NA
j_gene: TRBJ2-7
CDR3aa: CASSLSIEARGSYEQYF
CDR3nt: TGTGCCAGCAGTTTATCGATAGAGGCCCGGGGGTCCTACGAGCAGTACTTC

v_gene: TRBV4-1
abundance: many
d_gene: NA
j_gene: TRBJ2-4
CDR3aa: CASSPLRGLNIQYF
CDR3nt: TGCGCCAGCAGCCCGCTGCGGGGATTAAACATTCAGTACTTC

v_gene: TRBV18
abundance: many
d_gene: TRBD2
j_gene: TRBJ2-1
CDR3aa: CASSRSGTSGDNEQFF
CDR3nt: TGTGCCAGCTCACGATCCGGGACTAGCGGAGACAATGAGCAGTTCTTC

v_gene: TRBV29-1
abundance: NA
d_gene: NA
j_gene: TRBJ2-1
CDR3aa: CSVEDMGFVFF
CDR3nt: TGCAGCGTTGAAGATATGGGATTCGTGTTCTTC

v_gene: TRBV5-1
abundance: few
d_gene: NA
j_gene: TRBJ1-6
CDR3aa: CASSLTDSPLHF
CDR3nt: TGCGCCAGCAGCTTAACCGATTCACCCCTCCACTTT

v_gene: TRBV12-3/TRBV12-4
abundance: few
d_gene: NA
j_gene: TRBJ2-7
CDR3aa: CASSSSGQGNRYF
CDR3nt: TGTGCCAGCAGTTCTAGCGGACAGGGTAATAGGTACTTC

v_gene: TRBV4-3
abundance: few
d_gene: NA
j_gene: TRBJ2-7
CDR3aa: CASSQEFRGYEQYF
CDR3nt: TGCGCCAGCAGCCAAGAATTTCGGGGCTACGAGCAGTACTTC

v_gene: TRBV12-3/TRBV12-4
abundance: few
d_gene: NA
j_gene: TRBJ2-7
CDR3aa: CASGFGLSYEQYF
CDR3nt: TGTGCCAGCGGTTTCGGCCTCTCCTACGAGCAGTACTTC

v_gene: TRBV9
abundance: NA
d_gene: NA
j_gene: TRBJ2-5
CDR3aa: CASSPRGVDQETQYF
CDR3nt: TGTGCCAGCAGCCCCCGAGGGGTCGACCAAGAGACCCAGTACTTC

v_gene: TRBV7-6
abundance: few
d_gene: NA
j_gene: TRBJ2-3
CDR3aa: CASSLGGGGSGITDTQYF
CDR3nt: TGTGCCAGCAGCTTAGGAGGGGGGGGTAGCGGAATCACAGATACGCAGTATTTT

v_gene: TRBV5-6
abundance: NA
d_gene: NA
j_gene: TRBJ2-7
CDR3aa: CASSSNYRVLLSYEQYF
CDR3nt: TGTGCCAGCAGCTCCAACTACAGGGTTCTTCTTTCCTACGAGCAGTACTTC

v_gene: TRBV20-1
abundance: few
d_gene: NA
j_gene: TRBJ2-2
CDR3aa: CSARELVLAGELFF
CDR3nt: TGCAGTGCTAGAGAGTTGGTCCTGGCCGGGGAGCTGTTTTTT

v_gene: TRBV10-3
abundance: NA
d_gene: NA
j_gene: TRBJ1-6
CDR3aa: CAISEDGYSPLHF
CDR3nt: TGTGCCATCAGTGAGGACGGCTATTCACCCCTCCACTTT

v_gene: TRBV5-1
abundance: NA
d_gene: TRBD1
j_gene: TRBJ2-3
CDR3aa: CASSTGQGERTYF
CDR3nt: TGCGCCAGCAGCACGGGACAGGGTGAGAGAACGTATTTT

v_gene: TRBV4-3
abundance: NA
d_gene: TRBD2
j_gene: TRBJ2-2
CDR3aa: CASSHSLAGGPNTGELFF
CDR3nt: TGCGCCAGCAGCCACTCCCTAGCGGGAGGGCCGAACACCGGGGAGCTGTTTTTT

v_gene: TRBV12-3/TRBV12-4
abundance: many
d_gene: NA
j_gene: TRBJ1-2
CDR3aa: CASSLTMRGPTYGYTF
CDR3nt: TGTGCCAGCAGTTTAACAATGCGGGGGCCTACTTATGGCTACACCTTC

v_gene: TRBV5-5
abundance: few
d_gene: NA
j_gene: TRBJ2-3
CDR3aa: CASLGGAADTQYF
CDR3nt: TGTGCCAGCTTGGGGGGCGCCGCAGATACGCAGTATTTT

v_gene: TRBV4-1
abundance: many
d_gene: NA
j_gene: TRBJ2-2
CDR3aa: CASSQGMNTGELFF
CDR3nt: TGCGCCAGCAGCCAAGGTATGAACACCGGGGAGCTGTTTTTT

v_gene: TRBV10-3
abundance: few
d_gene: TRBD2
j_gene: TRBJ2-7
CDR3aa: CAISDRGTNSYEQYF
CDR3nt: TGTGCCATCAGTGATCGAGGGACTAACTCTTACGAGCAGTACTTC

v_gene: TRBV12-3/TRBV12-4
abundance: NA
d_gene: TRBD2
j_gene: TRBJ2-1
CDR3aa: CASSKVAGGSYNEQFF
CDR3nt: TGTGCCAGCAGTAAAGTGGCGGGGGGTTCCTACAATGAGCAGTTCTTC

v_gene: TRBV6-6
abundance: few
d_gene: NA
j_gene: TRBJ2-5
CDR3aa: CASQRSYQETQYF
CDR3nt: TGTGCCAGCCAGCGGTCCTACCAAGAGACCCAGTACTTC

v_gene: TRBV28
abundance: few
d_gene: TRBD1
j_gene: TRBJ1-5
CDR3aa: CASRGGTGSFRNQPQHF
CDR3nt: TGTGCCAGCAGGGGGGGGACAGGCTCTTTTCGCAATCAGCCCCAGCATTTT

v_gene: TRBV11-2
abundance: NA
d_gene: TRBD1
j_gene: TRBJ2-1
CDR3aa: CASSTLGTGMNEQFF
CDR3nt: TGTGCCAGCAGCACGCTGGGGACAGGGATGAATGAGCAGTTCTTC

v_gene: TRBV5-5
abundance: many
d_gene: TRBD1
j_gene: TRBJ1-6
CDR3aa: CASSLVAGGGSPLHF
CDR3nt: TGTGCCAGCAGCTTAGTGGCAGGGGGAGGTTCACCCCTCCACTTT

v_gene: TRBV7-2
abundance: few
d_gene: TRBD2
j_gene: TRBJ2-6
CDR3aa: CASSLALISGRSGANVLTF
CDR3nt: TGTGCCAGCAGCTTAGCCCTGATTAGCGGGCGCTCTGGGGCCAACGTCCTGACTTTC

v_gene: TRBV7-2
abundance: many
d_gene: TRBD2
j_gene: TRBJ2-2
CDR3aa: CASSALAANTGELFF
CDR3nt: TGTGCCAGCAGCGCACTAGCGGCCAACACCGGGGAGCTGTTTTTT

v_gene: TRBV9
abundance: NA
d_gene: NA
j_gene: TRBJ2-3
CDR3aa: CASSQEPDTQYF
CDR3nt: TGTGCCAGCAGCCAGGAACCAGATACGCAGTATTTT

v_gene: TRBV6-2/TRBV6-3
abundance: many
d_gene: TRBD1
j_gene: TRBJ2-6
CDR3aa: CATRRTGTGANVLTF
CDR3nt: TGTGCCACCCGAAGGACAGGGACAGGGGCCAACGTCCTGACTTTC

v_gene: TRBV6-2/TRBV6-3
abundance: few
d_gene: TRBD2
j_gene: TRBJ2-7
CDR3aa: CASSYSGTSVNYEQYF
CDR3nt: TGTGCCAGCAGTTACTCGGGGACTAGCGTAAACTACGAGCAGTACTTC

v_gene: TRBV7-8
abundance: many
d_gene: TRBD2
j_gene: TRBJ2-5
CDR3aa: CASSLAGTSGGQETQYF
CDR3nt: TGTGCCAGCAGCTTAGCTGGGACTAGCGGGGGGCAAGAGACCCAGTACTTC

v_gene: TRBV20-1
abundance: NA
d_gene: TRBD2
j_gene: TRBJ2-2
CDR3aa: CSARRLAGGRTGELFF
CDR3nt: TGCAGTGCTAGACGACTAGCGGGAGGGAGGACCGGGGAGCTGTTTTTT

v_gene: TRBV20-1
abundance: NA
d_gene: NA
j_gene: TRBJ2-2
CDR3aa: CSAIDTGELFF
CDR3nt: TGCAGTGCTATCGACACCGGGGAGCTGTTTTTT

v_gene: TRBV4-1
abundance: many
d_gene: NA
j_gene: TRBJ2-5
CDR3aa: CASSRGREETQYF
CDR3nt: TGCGCCAGCAGCCGAGGACGAGAAGAGACCCAGTACTTC

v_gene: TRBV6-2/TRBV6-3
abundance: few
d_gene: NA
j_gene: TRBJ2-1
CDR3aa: CASRLLGSGHYNEQFF
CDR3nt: TGTGCCAGCCGCCTGCTGGGCAGCGGCCATTACAATGAGCAGTTCTTC

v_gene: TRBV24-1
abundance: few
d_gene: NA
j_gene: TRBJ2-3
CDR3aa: CATSDWSETHLTDTQYF
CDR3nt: TGTGCCACCAGTGATTGGTCCGAAACCCACCTCACAGATACGCAGTATTTT

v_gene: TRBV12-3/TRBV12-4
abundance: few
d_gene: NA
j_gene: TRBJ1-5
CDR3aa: CASSFGETGF
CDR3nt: TGTGCCAGCAGTTTCGGCGAGACGGGGTTT

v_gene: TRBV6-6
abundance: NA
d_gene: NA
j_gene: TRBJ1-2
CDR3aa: CASWDNYGYTF
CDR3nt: TGTGCCAGCTGGGATAACTATGGCTACACCTTC

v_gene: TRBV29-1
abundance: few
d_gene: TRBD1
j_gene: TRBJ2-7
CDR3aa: CSVGQEGQGAAYEQYF
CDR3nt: TGCAGCGTGGGCCAAGAGGGACAGGGGGCCGCCTACGAGCAGTACTTC

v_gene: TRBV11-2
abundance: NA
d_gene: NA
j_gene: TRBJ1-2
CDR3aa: CASSLSIGYYGYTF
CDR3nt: TGTGCCAGCAGCTTGAGTATAGGCTACTATGGCTACACCTTC

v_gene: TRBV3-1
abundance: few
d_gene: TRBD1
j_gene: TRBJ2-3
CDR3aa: CASSQASGEQQGAADTQYF
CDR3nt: TGTGCCAGCAGCCAAGCAAGCGGGGAACAACAGGGGGCGGCAGATACGCAGTATTTT

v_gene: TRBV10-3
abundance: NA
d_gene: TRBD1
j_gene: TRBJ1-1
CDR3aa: CAIKTGVYTEAFF
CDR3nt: TGTGCCATCAAGACAGGGGTCTACACTGAAGCTTTCTTT

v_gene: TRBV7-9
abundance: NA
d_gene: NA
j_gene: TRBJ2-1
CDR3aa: CASSWGGGLNEQFF
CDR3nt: TGTGCCAGCAGCTGGGGGGGGGGCCTCAATGAGCAGTTCTTC

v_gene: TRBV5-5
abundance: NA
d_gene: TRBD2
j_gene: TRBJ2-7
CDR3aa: CASRRASGASYEQYF
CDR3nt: TGTGCCAGCAGAAGAGCTAGCGGGGCCTCCTACGAGCAGTACTTC

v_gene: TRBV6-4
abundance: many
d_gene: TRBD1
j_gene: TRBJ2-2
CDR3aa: CASSDSTGDTGELFF
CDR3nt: TGTGCCAGCAGTGACTCGACAGGGGACACCGGGGAGCTGTTTTTT

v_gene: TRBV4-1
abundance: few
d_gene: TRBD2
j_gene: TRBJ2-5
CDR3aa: CASSQEKNAGGHLETQYF
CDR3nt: TGCGCCAGCAGCCAAGAAAAAAACGCGGGGGGCCACCTTGAGACCCAGTACTTC

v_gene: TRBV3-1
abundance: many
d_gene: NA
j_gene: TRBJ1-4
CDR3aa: CASSPGMIEKLFF
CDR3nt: TGTGCCAGCAGCCCGGGGATGATTGAAAAACTGTTTTTT